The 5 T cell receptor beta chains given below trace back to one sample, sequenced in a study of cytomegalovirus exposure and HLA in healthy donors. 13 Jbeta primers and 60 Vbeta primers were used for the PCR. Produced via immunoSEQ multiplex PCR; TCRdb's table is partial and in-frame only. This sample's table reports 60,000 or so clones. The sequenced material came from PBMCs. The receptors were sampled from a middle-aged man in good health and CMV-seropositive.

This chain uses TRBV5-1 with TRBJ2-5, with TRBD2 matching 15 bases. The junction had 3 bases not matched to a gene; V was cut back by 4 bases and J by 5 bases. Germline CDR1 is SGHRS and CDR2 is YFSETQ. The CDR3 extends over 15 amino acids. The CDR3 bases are TGCGCCAGCAGCCCGGGGACTAGCGGGGGGGAGACCCAGTACTTC. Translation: CASSPGTSGGETQYF.

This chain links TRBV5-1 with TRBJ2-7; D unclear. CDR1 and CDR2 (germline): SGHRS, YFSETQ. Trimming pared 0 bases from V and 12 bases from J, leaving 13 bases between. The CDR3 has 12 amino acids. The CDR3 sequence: CASSLGDTQRYF. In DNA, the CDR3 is TGCGCCAGCAGCTTGGGAGACACCCAACGGTACTTC. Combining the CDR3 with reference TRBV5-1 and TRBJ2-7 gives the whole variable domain KAGVTQTPRYLIKTRGQQVTLSCSPISGHRSVSWYQQTPGQGLQFLFEYFSETQRNKGNFPGRFSGRQFSNSRSEMNVSTLELGDSALYLCASSLGDTQRYFGPGTRLTVT.

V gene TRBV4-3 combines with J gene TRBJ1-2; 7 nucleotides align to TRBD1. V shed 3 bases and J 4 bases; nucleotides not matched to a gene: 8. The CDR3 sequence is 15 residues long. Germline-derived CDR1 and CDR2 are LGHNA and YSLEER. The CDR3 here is CASSHNRGPAYGYTF. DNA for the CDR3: TGCGCCAGCAGCCACAACAGGGGCCCTGCCTATGGCTACACCTTC.

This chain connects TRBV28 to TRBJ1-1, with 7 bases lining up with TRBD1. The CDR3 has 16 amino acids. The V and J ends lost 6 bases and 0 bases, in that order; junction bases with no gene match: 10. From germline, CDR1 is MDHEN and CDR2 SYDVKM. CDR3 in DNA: TGTGCCAGCAGAACCTTGGACAGGCTCTTGAACACTGAAGCTTTCTTT. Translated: CASRTLDRLLNTEAFF.

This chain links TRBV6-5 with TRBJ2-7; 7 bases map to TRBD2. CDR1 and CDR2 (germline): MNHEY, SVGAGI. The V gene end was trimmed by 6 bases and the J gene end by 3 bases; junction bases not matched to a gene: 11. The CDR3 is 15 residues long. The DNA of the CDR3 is TGTGCCAGCAGCCCCCCGGGGGGAATAGGCTACGAGCAGTACTTC. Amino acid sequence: CASSPPGGIGYEQYF.